A selection of T cell receptor beta chains follows, all from one sample in a study of blood T cells in healthy people across ages. From the 5' RACE reads, TCRdb called clonotypes with MiXCR, one entry per CDR3 protein. The sample records hundreds of thousands of distinct CDR3 sequences, roughly 25% being singletons. The sample was also linked to a second study, of T cells of mothers and their children.

Sequences were obtained from blood. These receptors were taken from a boy between 5 and 17 years old in good health. Each CDR3 is given with its conserved first and last residue. D genes are given only for firm matches. The size of a clone is reported for some rows only, either as once, few or many, or as a class for expanded clones.

V gene,D gene,clone size,J gene,CDR3 protein,CDR3 DNA
TRBV7-2,.,.,TRBJ1-5,CASSFLSGGSNQPQHF,TGTGCCAGCAGCTTCCTCTCCGGTGGGAGCAATCAGCCCCAGCATTTT
TRBV7-2,TRBD2,few,TRBJ2-7,CASSPRLAFSYEQYF,TGTGCCAGCAGTCCCCGACTAGCGTTCTCCTACGAGCAGTACTTC
TRBV6-6,TRBD1,.,TRBJ2-5,CASSYLDRGNETQYF,TGTGCCAGCAGTTACTTGGACAGGGGAAATGAGACCCAGTACTTC
TRBV20-1,.,once,TRBJ2-7,CSATKQGGSYEQYF,TGCAGTGCCACCAAACAGGGAGGCTCCTACGAGCAGTACTTC
TRBV4-1,.,.,TRBJ1-2,CASSQDPFYGYTF,TGCGCCAGCAGCCAAGACCCCTTCTATGGCTACACCTTC
TRBV20-1,.,.,TRBJ2-7,CSVLRQPISSYEQYF,TGCAGTGTTCTTAGACAACCCATCAGCTCCTACGAGCAGTACTTC
TRBV5-1,.,few,TRBJ2-5,CASSPRDAGETQYF,TGCGCCAGCAGCCCCAGGGACGCGGGAGAGACCCAGTACTTC
TRBV24-1,.,few,TRBJ2-5,CATKDPGGTQYF,TGTGCCACCAAGGACCCCGGAGGGACCCAGTACTTC
TRBV3-1,.,.,TRBJ1-4,CASSLTISGGEKLFF,TGTGCCAGCAGCCTGACTATCTCGGGGGGTGAAAAACTGTTTTTT
TRBV29-1,TRBD2,.,TRBJ2-7,CSVEGGREGRYEQYF,TGCAGCGTTGAAGGAGGGCGGGAGGGCCGCTACGAGCAGTACTTC
TRBV4-1,.,.,TRBJ1-2,CASSQVYRRQHGYTF,TGCGCCAGCAGCCAAGTTTACAGGCGTCAGCATGGCTACACCTTC
TRBV7-9,TRBD1,.,TRBJ2-6,CASSGTGGSGANVLTF,TGTGCCAGCAGCGGAACAGGGGGCAGTGGGGCCAACGTCCTGACTTTC
TRBV20-1,TRBD2,.,TRBJ2-3,CSASGGFFTDTQYF,TGCAGTGCTAGCGGGGGGTTTTTCACAGATACGCAGTATTTT
TRBV15,.,few,TRBJ2-3,CATSREARDTQYF,TGTGCCACCAGCAGAGAAGCGAGGGATACGCAGTATTTT
TRBV15,TRBD2,few,TRBJ2-1,CATSRQTSGLYNEQFF,TGTGCCACCAGCAGACAGACTAGCGGGCTCTACAATGAGCAGTTCTTC
TRBV7-2,.,few,TRBJ1-5,CASSEQPASNQPQHF,TGTGCCAGCAGCGAGCAACCAGCTAGCAATCAGCCCCAGCATTTT
TRBV25-1,TRBD1,few,TRBJ2-2,CASSTGGWYTGELFF,TGTGCCAGCTCAACAGGGGGTTGGTACACCGGGGAGCTGTTTTTT
TRBV7-9,TRBD1,.,TRBJ2-7,CASSFLRRGYEQYF,TGTGCCAGCAGCTTCCTACGCAGGGGGTACGAGCAGTACTTC
TRBV9,.,.,TRBJ2-7,CASSVEDSSYEQYF,TGTGCCAGCAGCGTAGAGGACAGCTCCTACGAGCAGTACTTC
TRBV20-1,.,.,TRBJ2-1,CSARPWTEINEQFF,TGCAGTGCTAGACCCTGGACGGAGATCAATGAGCAGTTCTTC
TRBV27,TRBD1,.,TRBJ1-2,CASRFMTGNSNYGYTF,TGTGCCAGCAGGTTTATGACAGGGAACTCTAACTATGGCTACACCTTC
TRBV20-1,.,.,TRBJ2-7,CSAAGPSSYEQYF,TGCAGTGCTGCAGGGCCGAGCTCCTACGAGCAGTACTTC
TRBV4-3,.,.,TRBJ1-2,CASSQDRASGNYGYTF,TGCGCCAGCAGCCAAGATCGGGCAAGTGGAAACTATGGCTACACCTTC
TRBV11-2,TRBD1,.,TRBJ1-4,CASSLITGAANEKLFF,TGTGCCAGCAGCTTAATTACAGGGGCGGCTAATGAAAAACTGTTTTTT
TRBV12-3/TRBV12-4,.,few,TRBJ1-1,CASSPFGSGENTEAFF,TGTGCCAGCAGTCCCTTTGGGTCGGGGGAGAACACTGAAGCTTTCTTT